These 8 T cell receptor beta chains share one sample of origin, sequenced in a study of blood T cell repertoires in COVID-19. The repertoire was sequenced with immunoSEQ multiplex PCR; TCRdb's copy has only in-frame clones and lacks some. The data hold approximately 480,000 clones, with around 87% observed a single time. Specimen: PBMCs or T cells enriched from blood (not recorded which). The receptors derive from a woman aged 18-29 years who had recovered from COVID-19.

The CDR3 region has the DNA TGCAGCGCGGACAGGGGTAAGGGGAACACTGAAGCTTTCTTT. Translating gives CSADRGKGNTEAFF. V usage is TRBV29-1 and J usage is TRBJ1-1; 9 nucleotides align to TRBD1. The CDR3 runs 14 residues. Germline V gene sequence: CDR1 SQVTM, CDR2 ANQGSEA. V was clipped by 7 bases and J by 1 base; unmatched bases: 7.

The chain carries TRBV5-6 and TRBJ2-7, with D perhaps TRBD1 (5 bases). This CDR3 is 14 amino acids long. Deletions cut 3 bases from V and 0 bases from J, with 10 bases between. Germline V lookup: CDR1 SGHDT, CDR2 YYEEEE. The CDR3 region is CASSSDTTSYEQYF. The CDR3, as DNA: TGTGCCAGCAGCTCGGACACTACCTCCTACGAGCAGTACTTC.

The CDR3 DNA sequence: TGTGCCAGCAGCTTTATAGGTGTTGGGGGGGCTGAAGCTTTCTTT. Translation gives CASSFIGVGGAEAFF. The gene calls are TRBV11-2 and TRBJ1-1, with D perhaps TRBD1 (5 bases). Germline loops: CDR1 SGHAT, CDR2 FQNNGV. The CDR3 contains 15 residues. V gave up 3 bases and J gave up 6 bases, with 17 bases separating them.

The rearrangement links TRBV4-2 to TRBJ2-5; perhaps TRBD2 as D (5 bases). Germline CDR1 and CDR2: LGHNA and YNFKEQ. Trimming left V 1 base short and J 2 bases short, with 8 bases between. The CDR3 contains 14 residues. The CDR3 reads CASSQVSGQETQYF. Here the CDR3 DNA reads TGTGCCAGCAGCCAAGTATCGGGGCAAGAGACCCAGTACTTC.

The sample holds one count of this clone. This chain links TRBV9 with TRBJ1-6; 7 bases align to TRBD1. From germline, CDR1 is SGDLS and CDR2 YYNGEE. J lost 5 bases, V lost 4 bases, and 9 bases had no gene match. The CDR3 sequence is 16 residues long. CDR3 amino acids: CASSPLLGQDNSPLHF. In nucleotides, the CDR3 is TGTGCCAGCAGCCCTTTATTAGGACAGGATAATTCACCCCTCCACTTT. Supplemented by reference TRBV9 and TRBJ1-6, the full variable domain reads DSGVTQTPKHLITATGQRVTLRCSPRSGDLSVYWYQQSLDQGLQFLIQYYNGEERAKGNILERFSAQQFPDLHSELNLSSLELGDSALYFCASSPLLGQDNSPLHFGNGTRLTVT.

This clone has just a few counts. The CDR3 DNA sequence: TGTGCCAGCAGCGCAGCGTCTGGAAACACCATATATTTT. This gives the protein CASSAASGNTIYF. The chain is built from TRBV5-4 and TRBJ1-3, with D hard to call. This CDR3 region has 13 residues. CDR1 is SGHNT, CDR2 YYREEE, per germline (reference sequence). Trimming cost V 4 bases and J 1 base, with 6 bases left between them.

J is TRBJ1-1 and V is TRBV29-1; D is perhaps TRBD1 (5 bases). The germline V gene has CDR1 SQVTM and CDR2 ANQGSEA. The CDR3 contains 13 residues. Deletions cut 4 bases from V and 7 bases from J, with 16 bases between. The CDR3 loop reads CSVGSPGGFEAFF. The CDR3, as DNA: TGCAGCGTTGGGTCTCCCGGGGGGTTTGAAGCTTTCTTT.

The CDR3 loop is CASGHSNSPLHF. In DNA form, the CDR3 reads TGTGCCAGCGGCCACAGTAATTCACCCCTCCACTTT. The V gene is TRBV7-9, the J gene TRBJ1-6; D gene uncertain. There are 12 residues in the CDR3. V lost 8 bases and J 6 bases, leaving 8 bases between the germline ends. From germline, CDR1 is SEHNR and CDR2 FQNEAQ (reference sequence).